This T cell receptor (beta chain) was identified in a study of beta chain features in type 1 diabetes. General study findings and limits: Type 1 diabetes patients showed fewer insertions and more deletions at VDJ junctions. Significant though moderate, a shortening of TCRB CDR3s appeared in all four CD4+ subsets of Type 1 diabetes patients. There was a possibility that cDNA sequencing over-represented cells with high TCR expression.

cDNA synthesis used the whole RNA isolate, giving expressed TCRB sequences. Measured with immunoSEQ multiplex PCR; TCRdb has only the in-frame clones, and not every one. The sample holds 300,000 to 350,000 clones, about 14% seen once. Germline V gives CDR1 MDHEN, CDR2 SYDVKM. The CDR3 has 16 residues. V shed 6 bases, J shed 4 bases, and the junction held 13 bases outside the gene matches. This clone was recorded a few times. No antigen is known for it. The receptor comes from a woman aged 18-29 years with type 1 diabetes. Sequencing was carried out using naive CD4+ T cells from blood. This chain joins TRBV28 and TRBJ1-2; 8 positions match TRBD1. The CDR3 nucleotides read TGTGCCAGCAGCCCCGCCGGACAGGGAAATACCTATGGCTACACCTTC. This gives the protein CASSPAGQGNTYGYTF.